This T cell receptor (beta chain) was captured in a study of T cell clonality in common variable immunodeficiency (dated by TCRdb to about 2015). Equivalent amounts of genomic DNA from CVID and control samples were used as sequencing input. For every sample, a 60 bp segment covering the rearranged TCRbeta CDR3 region was amplified and then sequenced. The immunoSEQ assay, a bias-corrected multiplex PCR with high-throughput sequencing, was employed for TCRbeta amplification. The published analysis was carried out like this. Every unique nucleotide sequence was considered a clone and was annotated with V, D and J genes, copy number and frequency. Sequences were labeled productive if in frame, and non-productive if out of frame or containing stop codons. As previously described, clonality was computed from Shannon's entropy. The predicted amino acid sequences of productive clones were used to derive the mean CDR3 Kyte-Doolittle hydropathy. Hierarchical clustering of scaled V gene usage was performed with the R hclust function using Manhattan distance and complete linkage. Sharing of clones by CDR3 amino acid sequence was evaluated by resampling 12 repertoires per group over 100 rounds. The repertoires were screened for approximately 72 published EBV-specific TCRbeta sequences and roughly 240 published CMV-specific TCRbeta sequences. After two CVID samples that produced fewer than 10,000 sequences were dropped from the analysis, a few dozen CVID repertoires remained. TCRdb took over this immuneACCESS table, retaining in-frame rearrangements with V and J assigned. Such tables are incomplete; in checked studies, under half of the missing clones stem from an unresolved V gene, and the remainder is unexplained. That table gives V, J and clone size, and the DNA gave D and trimming. The table notes roughly 57,000 clones here, none of them singletons. Jointly, the top ten make up 0.7% to 0.95% of the sample.

The germline V gene encodes CDR1 LNHDA and CDR2 SQIVND (reference sequence). Trimming leaves V shorter by 6 bases and J shorter by 7 bases, with the junction holding 6 bases beyond the gene matches. Its CDR3 holds 14 amino acids, cysteine through phenylalanine. The DNA shown is the part of the CDR3 that was read: 33 bases, in frame from base 1. The paper's findings and limits, for the study overall: According to the authors, finding the cause of the higher clonality in CVID would require sequencing the repertoires of T cell subpopulations. CVID TCRbeta sequences were reported to have fewer deletions and N-nucleotide insertions and to lack highly modified clones with 13 or more V deletions. Fewer TCRbeta clones were shared among CVID subjects than among healthy controls (p < 0.0001). Even though DNA input was equal, the average per sample came to about 81,820 unique sequences for controls compared with 25,000 to 35,000 for CVID samples. Differences among patients in the CVID cohort limited the correlations between repertoire features and clinical complications. TCRbeta clonality was higher in CVID subjects than in healthy controls (t-test p = 0.018), and the increase was most characteristic of about a third of subjects.

Predominantly Caucasian heritage was noted among both the CVID patients and the healthy controls. From each donor, roughly 5 to 9 ml of heparinized peripheral whole blood was collected. TCRbeta CDR3 repertoires were sequenced from genomic DNA of adults with common variable immune deficiency (CVID) and healthy adult controls. The control group was made up of about 22 healthy adult volunteers (approximately ten male and some 12 female) whose ages ranged from roughly 20 to 75 years, with a mean age of approximately 37. Diluted blood was subjected to density centrifugation over Hypaque 1077 or Ficoll-Paque for isolation of peripheral blood mononuclear cells. Unsorted mononuclear cells served as the source of genomic DNA, which was extracted either by Qiagen column purification or by a centrifugation-based method. This clone appeared many times. It lacks a known antigen. The read falls 3 residues short of the CDR3 end, and the missing part is taken from the germline J gene.

The clonotype was recovered from a person aged 18-70 years in good health. The sequenced material came from peripheral blood mononuclear cells. The chain couples TRBV19 to TRBJ2-1, with 10 bases in between that match TRBD2. The DNA read from the CDR3 is TGTGCCAGTAGCTCTAGCGGGAGAGTTAATGAG. Its product reads: CASSSSGRVNE. The complete CDR3 sequence is CASSSSGRVNEQFF.